Listed here is a single T cell receptor (beta chain). Its antigen is not yet known. Base qualities are missing; no much larger clone stands one base away. TCR beta repertoires were profiled from peripheral blood of about a dozen young patients with multiple sclerosis to demonstrate the VDJtools post-analysis software. The multiple sclerosis patients were children and adolescents ranging in age from about 6 to 17 years. This record belongs to a study of post-analysis software for immune sequencing data (dated by TCRdb to between 2014 and 2017). At the level of the whole study: Disease courses on record covered relapsing-remitting, secondary progressive and progressive-relapsing multiple sclerosis, though some patients had no subtype annotation. A subset of samples was prepared in parallel using single-end sample barcoding, then pooled and co-amplified after Illumina adapter ligation. Patient repertoires were compared against about a dozen previously published healthy control repertoires from donors aged roughly 6 to 27 years.

Library preparation was by PCR. TCRdb lists the instrument as Illumina HiSeq 2500. To reduce PCR and sequencing biases, unique molecular identifiers were incorporated into the TCR beta cDNA libraries. Every 1 to 10 million input T cells yielded approximately 500,000 cDNA molecules, meaning each molecule approximated one T cell. The same protocol used for the earlier healthy control dataset was applied to prepare and sequence the patient libraries. Samples belonging to the same batch were prepared together, multiplexed and sequenced on a shared HiSeq lane. For the original study's pipeline: Raw barcoded reads were processed with MIGEC, discarding single-read molecular identifier groups before consensus assembly and CDR3 extraction. Clonotype tables were post-analysed with VDJtools, normalizing diversity by down-sampling all datasets to the smallest sample size. Repertoire overlap clustering matched CDR3 amino acid but not nucleotide sequences to correct batch-related cross-sample contamination. TCRdb redid the processing of the public reads, applying fastp at Q25 and MiXCR, and retained in-frame beta chains. Every entry covers one CDR3 protein and lists the most common genes and DNA from its rows. Here the V and J calls rest on TCRdb's processing, not on the authors' analysis. For this sample there are hundreds of thousands of distinct CDR3 sequences; 36% appear just once. 4.5% to 5.5% of the sample belongs to the ten largest clones.

General study outcomes and caveats: Multiple sclerosis patients had significantly lower normalized Chao1 diversity than controls, a result that suggests substantial peripheral T-cell clonal expansion. The multiple sclerosis patient group was slightly younger than the control group. When samples were clustered directly using the F measure, samples prepared in the same batch co-clustered strongly, which prompted a batch-effect correction.

This TCR was recovered from a girl aged 5-17 years with multiple sclerosis. The sample was blood.

CDR3 loop: CASSPGTSNGNEQFF. The nucleotide sequence is TGTGCCAGCAGCCCCGGGACTAGCAATGGCAATGAGCAGTTCTTC. This chain is built from TRBV4-2 and TRBJ2-1; TRBD2 matches 9 bases in the middle. Based on the germline V gene, the CDR1 and CDR2 sequences are LGHNA and YNFKEQ. Measured from the cysteine to the phenylalanine, the CDR3 is 15 residues long. Only CDR3 DNA remains: 45 bases, in frame from the first base. V ends up 4 bases short and J 6 bases short, with an unmatched junction base count of 7.